A selection of T cell receptor beta chains follows, all from one sample in a study of T cell changes during pregnancy in multiple sclerosis. The protocol was immunoSEQ multiplex PCR, while the TCRdb copy is restricted to in-frame clones and leaves out a portion. The table has tens of thousands of clones, more than 90% seen once; the top ten hold about 1%. The sample here was peripheral blood, taken in the third trimester of pregnancy. The receptor set was obtained from a female donor with multiple sclerosis, enrolled in a pregnancy study. Both conserved end residues are part of each CDR3.

CASSKSPQCQRNTEAFF	TRBV21-1	TRBJ1-1
CASSPRRVNTEAFF	TRBV18	TRBJ1-1
CAISALAGVSPSYNEQFF	TRBV10-3	TRBJ2-1
CASNAVSRGDTQYF	TRBV9	TRBJ2-3
CASSSQGIGEKLFF	TRBV28	TRBJ1-4
CASSPRRANTEAFF	TRBV4-2	TRBJ1-1
CASSLGLDTDTQYF	TRBV7-7	TRBJ2-3
CASSPRTGSYNEQFF	TRBV5-1	TRBJ2-1
CASSSGTVLNQPQHF	TRBV6-6	TRBJ1-5
CASRLESVETQYF	TRBV5-6	TRBJ2-5
CASRGSEGQPQHF	TRBV6-1	TRBJ1-5
CASSERYEANVLTF	TRBV6-4	TRBJ2-6
CASSYDWNTEAFF	TRBV6-5	TRBJ1-1
CASSSQFMNTEAFF	TRBV28	TRBJ1-1
CASSPWEGDTEAFF	TRBV5-1	TRBJ1-1